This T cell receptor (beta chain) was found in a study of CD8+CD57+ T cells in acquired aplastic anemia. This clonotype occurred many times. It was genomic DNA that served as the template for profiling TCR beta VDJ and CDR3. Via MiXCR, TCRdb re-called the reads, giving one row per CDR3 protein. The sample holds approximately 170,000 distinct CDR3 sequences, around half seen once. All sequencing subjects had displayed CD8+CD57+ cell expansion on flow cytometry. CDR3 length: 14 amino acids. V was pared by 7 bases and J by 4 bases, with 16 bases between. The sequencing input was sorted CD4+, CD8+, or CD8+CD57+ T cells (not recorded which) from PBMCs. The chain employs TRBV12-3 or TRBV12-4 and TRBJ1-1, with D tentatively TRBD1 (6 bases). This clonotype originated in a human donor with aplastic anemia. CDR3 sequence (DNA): TGTGCCAGCACCCCACAGGGATCAAGCACTGAAGCTTTCTTT. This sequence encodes CASTPQGSSTEAFF.